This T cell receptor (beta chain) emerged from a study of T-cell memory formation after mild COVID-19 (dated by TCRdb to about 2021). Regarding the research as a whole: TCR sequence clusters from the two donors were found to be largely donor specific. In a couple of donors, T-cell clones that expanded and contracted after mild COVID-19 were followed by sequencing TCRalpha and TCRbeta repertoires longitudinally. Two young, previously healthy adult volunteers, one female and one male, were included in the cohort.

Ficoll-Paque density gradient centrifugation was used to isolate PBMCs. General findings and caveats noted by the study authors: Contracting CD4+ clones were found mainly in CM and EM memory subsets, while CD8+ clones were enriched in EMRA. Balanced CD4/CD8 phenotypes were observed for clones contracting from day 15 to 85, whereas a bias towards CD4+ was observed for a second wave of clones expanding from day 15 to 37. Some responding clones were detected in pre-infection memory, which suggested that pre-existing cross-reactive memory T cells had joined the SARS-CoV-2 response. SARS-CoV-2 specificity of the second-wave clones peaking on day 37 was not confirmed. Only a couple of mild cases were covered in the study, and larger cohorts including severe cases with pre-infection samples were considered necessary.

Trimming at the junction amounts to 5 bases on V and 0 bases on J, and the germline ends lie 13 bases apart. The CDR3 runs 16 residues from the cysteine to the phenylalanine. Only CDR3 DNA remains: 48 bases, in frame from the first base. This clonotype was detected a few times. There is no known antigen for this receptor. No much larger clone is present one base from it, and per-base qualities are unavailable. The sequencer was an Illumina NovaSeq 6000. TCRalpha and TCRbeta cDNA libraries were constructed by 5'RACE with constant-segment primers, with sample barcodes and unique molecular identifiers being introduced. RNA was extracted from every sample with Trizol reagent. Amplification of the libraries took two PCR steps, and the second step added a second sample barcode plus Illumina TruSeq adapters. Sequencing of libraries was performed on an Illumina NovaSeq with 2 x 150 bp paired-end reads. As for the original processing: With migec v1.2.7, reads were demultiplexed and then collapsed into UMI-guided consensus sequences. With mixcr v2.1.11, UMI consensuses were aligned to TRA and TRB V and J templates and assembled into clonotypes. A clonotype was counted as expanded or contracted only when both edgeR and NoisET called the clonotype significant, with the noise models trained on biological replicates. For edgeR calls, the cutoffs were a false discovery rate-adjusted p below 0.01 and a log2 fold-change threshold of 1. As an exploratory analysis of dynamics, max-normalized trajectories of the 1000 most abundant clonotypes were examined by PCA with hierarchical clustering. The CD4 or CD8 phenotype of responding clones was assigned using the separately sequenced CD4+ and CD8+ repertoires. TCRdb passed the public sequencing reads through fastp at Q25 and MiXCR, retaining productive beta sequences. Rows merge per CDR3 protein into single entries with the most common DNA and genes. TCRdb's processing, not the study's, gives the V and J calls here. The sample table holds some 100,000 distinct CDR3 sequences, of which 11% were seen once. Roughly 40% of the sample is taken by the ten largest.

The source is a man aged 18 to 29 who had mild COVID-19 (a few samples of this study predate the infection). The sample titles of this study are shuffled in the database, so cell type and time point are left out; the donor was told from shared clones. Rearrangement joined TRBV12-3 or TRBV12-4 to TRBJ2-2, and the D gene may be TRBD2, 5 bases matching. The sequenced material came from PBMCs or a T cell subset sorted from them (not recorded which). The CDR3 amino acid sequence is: CASSPTLGTNTGELFF. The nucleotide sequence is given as TGTGCCAGCAGTCCCACCCTCGGGACGAACACCGGGGAGCTGTTTTTT.